The rows below give T cell receptor beta chains drawn from one sample of a study of CD8+CD57+ T cells in acquired aplastic anemia. MiXCR was run by TCRdb on the reads, yielding one entry per CDR3 protein. Of about 150,000 distinct CDR3 sequences listed, about half are singletons. Source material: sorted CD4+, CD8+, or CD8+CD57+ T cells (not recorded which) from PBMCs. All receptors derive from a human donor with aplastic anemia. Each CDR3 is given with its conserved first and last residue. A D gene is named only where the DNA matches it firmly. Rows give clone size only sometimes, using once, few, many, or a class for an expanded clone.

many,TRBJ2-3,.,TRBV6-1,TGTGCCAGCAGCCTTGGGGTTGCCAAGAATACGCAGTATTTT,CASSLGVAKNTQYF
.,TRBJ2-1,.,TRBV24-1,TGTGCCACCAGTGAGTCTAGGTTAAAGAATGAGCAGTTCTTC,CATSESRLKNEQFF
.,TRBJ1-5,.,TRBV6-5,TGTGCCAGCAGTTCCCAAGGTTTCGATCAGCCCCGGCATTTT,CASSSQGFDQPRHF
few,TRBJ1-1,.,TRBV10-2,TGCGCCAGCAGTGAGCGGACGGTAGGCACTGAAGCTTTCTTT,CASSERTVGTEAFF
many,TRBJ2-1,TRBD2,TRBV9,TGTGCCAGCAGCGTTACGAGCGGGGGACCTTACAATGAGCAGTTCTTC,CASSVTSGGPYNEQFF
few,TRBJ1-1,.,TRBV27,TGTGCCAGCAGTTTATGGGCAGACCTAGACGGAGAAGCTTTCTTT,CASSLWADLDGEAFF
many,TRBJ2-5,TRBD2,TRBV5-1,TGCGCCAGCAGCATACCCCTAGCGGACCAAGAGACCCAGTACTTC,CASSIPLADQETQYF
.,TRBJ2-1,TRBD2,TRBV5-1,TGCGCCAGCAGCTTTTTTAGCGGGGGAAACAATGAGCAGTTCTTC,CASSFFSGGNNEQFF
.,TRBJ1-6,.,TRBV30,TGTGCCTGGAATATGAATTCACCCCTCCACTTT,CAWNMNSPLHF
few,TRBJ1-2,.,TRBV25-1,TGTGCCAGCAGTTTGAATCGGAGAGATAACTATGGCTACACCTTC,CASSLNRRDNYGYTF
.,TRBJ1-2,TRBD1,TRBV10-3,TGTGCCATCAGCAAACCCGGGACAGTCTATGGCTACACCTTC,CAISKPGTVYGYTF
many,TRBJ2-7,.,TRBV19,TGTGCCAGTAGTATAGGATCAGTCCTCTACGAGCAGTACTTC,CASSIGSVLYEQYF
.,TRBJ2-3,.,TRBV4-2,TGTGCCAGCAGCCCGTTGGACCCAAGCACAGATACGCAGTATTTT,CASSPLDPSTDTQYF
few,TRBJ1-5,.,TRBV2,TGTGCCAGCAGAGGTGGGGCCCAGCCCCAGCATTTT,CASRGGAQPQHF
.,TRBJ2-1,TRBD1,TRBV2,TGTGCCAGCAGGGCCGGGACAGCGGTCTACAATAAGCAGTTCTTC,CASRAGTAVYNKQFF
many,TRBJ2-3,TRBD2,TRBV6-6,TGTGCCAGCAGTTACGGGGCGGGGGGAGATACGCAGTATTTT,CASSYGAGGDTQYF
many,TRBJ1-2,.,TRBV3-1,TGTGCCAGCAGCCAAGGCGGGGAAGGCTACACCTTC,CASSQGGEGYTF
.,TRBJ2-5,TRBD2,TRBV10-2,TGCGCCAGCAGTGTCGGACTAGCGGGGAAAGAGACCCAGTACTTC,CASSVGLAGKETQYF
.,TRBJ2-7,.,TRBV10-3,TGTGCCATCAGTGGTGGTAGAGGGGTCTACGAGCAGTACTTC,CAISGGRGVYEQYF
.,TRBJ2-3,TRBD1,TRBV24-1,TGTGCCACCAGTGATTCAGGACAGGGTCGGGATACGCAGTATTTT,CATSDSGQGRDTQYF
.,TRBJ1-5,.,TRBV12-3/TRBV12-4,TGTGCCAGCAGCCCCTTGCGTCACGGGCGCAATCAGCCCCAGCATTTT,CASSPLRHGRNQPQHF
few,TRBJ1-3,TRBD1,TRBV6-2/TRBV6-3,TGTGCCAGCACCAGGACAGGGGACGCTGGAAACACCATATATTTT,CASTRTGDAGNTIYF
.,TRBJ1-3,TRBD1,TRBV20-1,TGCAGGTTGGGGTCGGGACAGAGCCCGACCAACTCTGGAAACACCATATATTTT,CRLGSGQSPTNSGNTIYF
many,TRBJ1-2,.,TRBV19,TGTGCCAGTAGTCCGGTGGGCCGGGGGAGCTATGGCTACACCTTC,CASSPVGRGSYGYTF
.,TRBJ2-1,.,TRBV15,TGTGCCACCAGCAGCTTACACCCTCGGGACTTAACCAATGAGCAGTTCTTC,CATSSLHPRDLTNEQFF
.,TRBJ2-5,TRBD2,TRBV30,TGTGCCTGGAGACCCGGGACTAGCGGACAAGAGACCCAGTACTTC,CAWRPGTSGQETQYF
many,TRBJ2-7,TRBD2,TRBV3-1,TGTGCCACCGCTAGCGGGGGGCCCTACGAGCAGTACTTC,CATASGGPYEQYF
.,TRBJ2-5,.,TRBV2,TGTGCCAGCAGCTTCGCTATAGCGGAAGAGACCCAGTGCTTC,CASSFAIAEETQCF
few,TRBJ1-3,.,TRBV2,TGTGCCAGCAGACGCAGCGGAGACTCTGGAAACACCATATATTTT,CASRRSGDSGNTIYF
many,TRBJ2-1,TRBD1,TRBV11-3,TGTGCCAGCAGCGCAGAGGGGACAGGGAGGAACAATGAGCAGTTCTTC,CASSAEGTGRNNEQFF
few,TRBJ2-7,TRBD1,TRBV4-1,TGCGCCAGCAGCCCGTCGACAGGGATCTCGGTGGAGCAGTACTTC,CASSPSTGISVEQYF
many,TRBJ1-6,.,TRBV20-1,TGCAGTGCTAGTTCGGCCAGGCACTATAATTCACCCCTCCACTTT,CSASSARHYNSPLHF
.,TRBJ2-1,TRBD2,TRBV7-6,TGTGCCAGCAGGTCTAGCGGGGGGGATTACAATGAGCAGTTCTTC,CASRSSGGDYNEQFF
.,TRBJ2-3,TRBD2,TRBV5-6,TGTGCCAGCAGCTTGGGGGGACTAGCGGGGGGTACGCAGTATTTT,CASSLGGLAGGTQYF
.,TRBJ1-1,.,TRBV25-1,TGTGCCAGCAGTGCCCTGACGAGCATCGGGACTGAAGCTTTCTTT,CASSALTSIGTEAFF
.,TRBJ2-1,TRBD2,TRBV3-1,TGTGCCAGCAGCCGGACTAGCGGGGCCAACAATGAGCAGTTCTTC,CASSRTSGANNEQFF
many,TRBJ2-1,.,TRBV7-9,TGTGCCAGCAGCTTAGCGGTGCTTTACAATGAGCAGTTCTTC,CASSLAVLYNEQFF
many,TRBJ1-2,TRBD1,TRBV6-1,TGTGCCAGCAGAAAACAGGGGAACTATGGCTACACCTTC,CASRKQGNYGYTF
many,TRBJ2-3,.,TRBV20-1,TGCAGTGCTCACCACTACGCGGGGGCTAGCACAGATACGCAGTATTTT,CSAHHYAGASTDTQYF
.,TRBJ1-2,.,TRBV20-1,TGCAGTGCTAGAGATCGGGGCGGCTATGGCTACACCTTC,CSARDRGGYGYTF
.,TRBJ2-3,.,TRBV15,TGTGCCACCAGCAGAGAGCATTCGGTAGGGTCTAGCGTTGGAGATACGCAGTATTTT,CATSREHSVGSSVGDTQYF
.,TRBJ2-1,.,TRBV20-1,TGCAGTGCTTGGAGGGGGGAGAATGAGCAGTTCTTC,CSAWRGENEQFF
many,TRBJ2-3,TRBD1,TRBV20-1,TGCAGTGCTAGAGGGGACAGGGGGCTGGGCACAGATACGCAGTATTTT,CSARGDRGLGTDTQYF
.,TRBJ1-1,TRBD1,TRBV7-3,TGTGCCAGCAGCTTAACCGACAGGGGGATGAACACTGAAGCTTTCTTT,CASSLTDRGMNTEAFF